A single sample gave rise to the 13 T cell receptor beta chains below, sequenced in a study of T cell responses to AZD1222 COVID-19 vaccine. The protocol was immunoSEQ multiplex PCR, while the TCRdb copy is restricted to in-frame clones and leaves out a portion. The table has approximately 75,000 clones, about nine tenths seen once; the top ten hold 15% to 20%. The sequenced sample was peripheral blood, obtained 28 days after the second AZD1222 dose. The receptor set was obtained from an adult who received the AZD1222 COVID-19 vaccine.

The chain links TRBV5-1 to TRBJ1-2; 8 bases match TRBD1. CDR1 SGHRS and CDR2 YFSETQ come from the germline V gene. CDR3 length: 16 residues. With 1 base clipped from V and 3 bases from J, the junction kept 8 bases outside the gene matches. The CDR3 nucleotides are TGCGCCAGCAGCTTGTGGGTCGAGACAGGGGACTATGGCTACACCTTC. Its translation: CASSLWVETGDYGYTF.

This chain connects TRBV6-5 to TRBJ2-5; D unclear. V was clipped by 4 bases and J by 2 bases, with 14 bases between them. Per germline, CDR1 MNHEY and CDR2 SVGAGI. The CDR3 extends over 15 amino acids. The CDR3 sequence is CASSWFYNPQETQYF. The CDR3 DNA is TGTGCCAGCAGTTGGTTCTACAACCCGCAAGAGACCCAGTACTTC.

The CDR3 protein is CASSQGRRGTDTQYF. The CDR3 DNA reads TGCGCCAGCAGCCAGGGACGCCGCGGTACAGATACGCAGTATTTT. This chain connects TRBV4-3 to TRBJ2-3; D possibly matches TRBD1 or TRBD2 (5 bases each). Between the trimmed V and J ends, which lost 3 bases and 3 bases, there was a span of 13 bases. The CDR3 is 15 amino acids. Per the germline V gene, CDR1 is LGHNA and CDR2 is YSLEER.

The chain joins TRBV7-7 to TRBJ2-7, with D possibly TRBD1 on 6 matching bases. Trimming shortened V by 1 base and J by 6 bases, and 7 bases separated the two germline ends. The CDR3 sequence is 12 residues long. Germline CDR1 SSHAT, CDR2 FNYEAQ (reference sequence). The DNA of the CDR3 is TGTGCCAGCAGCTTAGAACAGGGCGAGCAGTACTTC. Translated, it gives CASSLEQGEQYF.

The rearrangement joins TRBV5-8 to TRBJ2-7, with TRBD1 matching over 11 bases. The CDR3 sequence is 13 residues long. Unmatched junction bases numbered 3, after V lost 4 bases and J lost 6 bases. Germline V gives CDR1 SGHTS, CDR2 YDEGEE. Here the CDR3 reads CASSRTGGGEQYF. The CDR3 DNA reads as TGTGCCAGCAGCCGGACAGGGGGCGGCGAGCAGTACTTC.

The CDR3 sequence: CASSFGGEGSIWETQYF. In DNA, the CDR3 is TGTGCCAGCAGTTTCGGCGGGGAGGGCTCTATTTGGGAGACCCAGTACTTC. V usage is TRBV28 and J usage is TRBJ2-5; 7 bases align to TRBD2. The germline gives CDR1 MDHEN, CDR2 SYDVKM. V shed 3 bases, J shed 5 bases, and the junction held 15 bases outside the gene matches. This CDR3 is built from 17 residues. Together with reference TRBV28 and TRBJ2-5, the CDR3 gives the full variable domain: DVKVTQSSRYLVKRTGEKVFLECVQDMDHENMFWYRQDPGLGLRLIYFSYDVKMKEKGDIPEGYSVSREKKERFSLILESASTNQTSMYLCASSFGGEGSIWETQYFGPGTRLLVL.

This clone was seen a single time. The chain's CDR3 is CASSQDQGDTYGYTF. The CDR3 DNA sequence: TGTGCCAGCAGCCAAGATCAAGGCGATACCTATGGCTACACCTTC. This sequence joins TRBV3-1 (or the pseudogene TRBV3-2) and TRBJ1-2; the D is unclear. V was clipped by 0 bases and J by 4 bases, with 12 bases between them. This CDR3 spans 15 amino acids. The germline gives CDR1 LGHDT, CDR2 YNNKEL (reference sequence).

This chain's CDR3 is CSARADYEQYF. As DNA, the CDR3 is TGCAGTGCTAGAGCGGACTACGAGCAGTACTTC. V usage is TRBV20-1 and J usage is TRBJ2-7, with D unresolved. V lost 1 base and J 3 bases, leaving 4 bases between the germline ends. The length of the CDR3 is 11 residues. In germline, CDR1 is DFQATT, CDR2 SNEGSKA (reference sequence).

The rearrangement joins TRBV10-3 to TRBJ2-1; D call uncertain. V was pared by 7 bases and J by 5 bases, with 18 bases between. The CDR3 has 15 amino acids. Per the germline V gene, CDR1 is ENHRY and CDR2 is SYGVKD. The CDR3 loop reads CAITYTLGTNNEQFF. The CDR3 nucleotides read TGTGCCATCACCTATACGCTAGGTACTAACAATGAGCAGTTCTTC.

The chain uses TRBV30 and TRBJ1-6; the D gene is possibly TRBD1 (5 bases). Germline CDR1 is GTSNPN and CDR2 is SVGIG (reference sequence). The CDR3 is made up of 15 amino acids. V dropped 4 bases and J dropped 8 bases, with 18 bases sitting between them. CDR3 in amino acids: CAWTPRQGGYSPLHF. DNA for the CDR3: TGTGCCTGGACCCCTCGGCAGGGTGGTTATTCACCCCTCCACTTT.

This clone has more than one count but fewer than ten. V and J are TRBV11-2 and TRBJ1-6; D gene ambiguous. This CDR3 has 16 residues. Germline lookup yields CDR1 SGHAT and CDR2 FQNNGV. The V end lost 0 bases, the J end lost 7 bases, and 13 bases lay between the germline ends. CDR3 sequence reads: CASSLEVARINSPLHF. The CDR3 region has the DNA TGTGCCAGCAGCTTAGAGGTGGCCCGTATAAATTCACCCCTCCACTTT.

This chain uses TRBV14 with TRBJ2-7; TRBD2 is a possible D gene (6 bases). Trimming pared 3 bases from V and 6 bases from J, leaving 6 bases between. Germline V CDR1 and CDR2: SGHDN, FVKESK. The CDR3 has 11 amino acids. The CDR3 bases are TGTGCCAGCAGCCAGGGGGGCGAGCAGTACTTC. Translation gives CASSQGGEQYF. The entire variable domain, with the rest obtained from reference TRBV14 and TRBJ2-7, is as follows: EAGVTQFPSHSVIEKGQTVTLRCDPISGHDNLYWYRRVMGKEIKFLLHFVKESKQDESGMPNNRFLAERTGGTYSTLKVQPAELEDSGVYFCASSQGGEQYFGPGTRLTVT.

This chain joins TRBV3-1 (or the pseudogene TRBV3-2) and TRBJ2-5; 8 nucleotides line up with TRBD1. Germline CDR1 is LGHDT and CDR2 is YNNKEL (reference sequence). The CDR3 is 16 amino acids. The V segment lost 4 bases and the J segment 0 bases; nucleotides outside the gene matches: 7. The CDR3 protein is CASSLQGATYQETQYF. DNA for the CDR3: TGTGCCAGCAGCCTTCAGGGGGCAACGTACCAAGAGACCCAGTACTTC.